This entry is about one T cell receptor (beta chain). The antigen is not known. This sample also contains other DNA sequences that code for the same CDR3. This sample was included in a study of shared clonotypes between healthy human individuals. General observations from the study: Rarefaction exposed incomplete sorted-subset sequencing despite large depth.

Several immunoSEQ plates received, in even portions, the genomic DNA of each subset. The input for sorted-subset replicate PCRs was around 0.2 ug DNA, 25,000 to 35,000 T cell genomes. The data were produced by immunoSEQ multiplex PCR, yet TCRdb's version contains in-frame clones alone and is incomplete. The sample records approximately 980,000 clones, 60% to 85% being singletons. CD4+ cell separation produced CD45RA+ naive and CD45RA-negative memory subsets. The sample consisted of memory CD4+ T cells sorted from blood. Regarding subset: CD45RA-negative fraction. The receptor was derived from a man younger than 35 in good health.

This chain's CDR3 is CAWSGQGYEQYF. As DNA, the CDR3 is TGTGCCTGGAGTGGACAGGGCTACGAGCAGTACTTC. The chain employs TRBV30 and TRBJ2-7; 7 bases match TRBD1. Germline CDR1 GTSNPN, CDR2 SVGIG (reference sequence). The V gene end was trimmed by 1 base and the J gene end by 3 bases; junction bases not matched to a gene: 0. CDR3 size: 12 residues.